Included here is one T cell receptor (beta chain) sequence, with context. As yet, its antigen is unknown. This sample was included in a study of cytomegalovirus exposure and HLA in healthy donors. Findings and limits, study-wide: TCR beta chains numbering 150 to 200 were designated cytomegalovirus-associated. Later examination showed HLA-associated TCR beta chains had greater clonal expansion than equally common others.

60 Vbeta and 13 Jbeta primers were used in PCR. The method was immunoSEQ multiplex PCR; TCRdb's version includes in-frame clones alone and lacks a portion of them. The sample has about 120,000 clones, 74% seen once; the top ten hold just over 2%. Germline CDR1 is GTSNPN and CDR2 is SVGIG (reference sequence). The CDR3 runs 12 residues. V lost 8 bases, J lost 6 bases, and 10 bases stayed unmatched. The material sequenced was PBMCs. The J gene is TRBJ2-7, the V gene TRBV30; TRBD2 agrees at 7 bases. The TCR originated in a human donor in good health. The CDR3 reads CARGGGKSEQYF. The CDR3 nucleotides read TGTGCCCGTGGGGGGGGGAAAAGCGAGCAGTACTTC. The full variable domain, completed using reference TRBV30 and TRBJ2-7, is SQTIHQWPATLVQPVGSPLSLECTVEGTSNPNLYWYRQAAGRGLQLLFYSVGIGQISSEVPQNLSASRPQDRQFILSSKKLLLSDSGFYLCARGGGKSEQYFGPGTRLTVT.